Listed here are 10 T cell receptor beta chains from one sample, sequenced in a study of cytomegalovirus exposure and HLA in healthy donors. Researchers ran the PCR with 60 Vbeta and 13 Jbeta primers. TCRdb keeps only in-frame clones here, not all; method: immunoSEQ multiplex PCR. The top ten hold about 3.4% of the sample, which has some 130,000 clones, 76% seen once. Sequencing was carried out using PBMCs. These receptors were obtained from a man aged 35-49 years in good health and CMV-seronegative.

The chain joins TRBV30 to TRBJ2-1; TRBD2 aligns across 7 bases. The CDR3 is made up of 14 amino acids. The germline gives CDR1 GTSNPN, CDR2 SVGIG (reference sequence). V lost 1 base to trimming and J lost 9 bases; unmatched junction nucleotides: 9. The DNA of the CDR3 is TGTGCCTGGAGTGAACGGGGGGACGTTAGTGAGCAGTTCTTC. Its protein is CAWSERGDVSEQFF.

This clone was found once. The J gene is TRBJ2-3, the V gene TRBV4-1; no clear D. Germline values: CDR1 MGHRA, CDR2 YSYEKL. V lost 0 bases and J lost 6, with 16 bases in between. There are 16 residues in the CDR3. CDR3 DNA sequence: TGCGCCAGCAGCCAAGAAACCGGCACAGTGGGTGATACGCAGTATTTT. Amino acids: CASSQETGTVGDTQYF.

This chain joins TRBV4-3 and TRBJ2-7; TRBD2 matches 10 bases. The germline V gene encodes CDR1 LGHNA and CDR2 YSLEER. The CDR3 has 15 amino acids. Germline trimming cut 2 bases from V and 2 bases from J; bases unmatched to any gene: 3. The CDR3 sequence: CASSQSSGGAYEQYF. Written as DNA, the CDR3 is TGCGCCAGCAGCCAATCCAGCGGGGGGGCCTACGAGCAGTACTTC.

The CDR3 region is CASSEGVALTSGVWELFF. CDR3 nucleotides: TGTGCCAGCAGTGAGGGTGTTGCCTTGACTAGCGGGGTTTGGGAGCTGTTTTTT. The V call is TRBV6-4, the J call TRBJ2-2; TRBD2 matches at 11 bases. The CDR3 runs 18 residues. With V trimmed by 3 bases and J by 9 bases, 15 bases remained unmatched. CDR1 and CDR2 (germline): MRHNA, SNTAGT.

This clone occurred once. V gene TRBV6-1 combines with J gene TRBJ1-4, with 7 nucleotides matching TRBD1. Trimming at V came to 0 bases and at J to 0 bases, leaving 4 bases not matched to a gene. Germline assignment: CDR1 MNHNS and CDR2 SASEGT. The length of the CDR3 is 17 residues. CDR3 bases: TGTGCCAGCAGTGAAGCCTTCGGACAGGCAACTAATGAAAAACTGTTTTTT. Amino acid sequence: CASSEAFGQATNEKLFF.

The genes are TRBV5-4 and TRBJ2-5, with 8 nucleotides matching TRBD2. The DNA end is a closer match to TRBJ2-7, so the J assignment may be wrong. Per the germline V gene, CDR1 is SGHNT and CDR2 is YYREEE (reference sequence). The CDR3 sequence is 16 residues long. The CDR3 DNA sequence: TGTGCCAGCAGCTTGTCTGGCGGGGGGAGCTCCTACGAGCAGTACTTC. Translating gives CASSLSGGGSSYEQYF.

There are a few counts of this clone. The chain is built from TRBV6-6 and TRBJ1-2; the match to TRBD1 covers 7 bases. The trim removed 4 bases at V and 8 bases at J, leaving 10 bases unmatched. This CDR3 contains 14 residues. Germline-derived CDR1 and CDR2 are MNHNY and SVGAGI (reference sequence). CDR3 DNA sequence: TGTGCCAGCAGTTTGACGACAGGGTGGTCGGGCTACACCTTC. Translation gives CASSLTTGWSGYTF.

This clone was recorded only once. This sequence joins TRBV19 and TRBJ2-3, with 10 bases fitting TRBD2. V was clipped by 8 bases and J by 0 bases; unmatched bases: 5. This CDR3 is 15 amino acids long. Germline-derived CDR1 and CDR2 are LNHDA and SQIVND (reference sequence). CDR3 in amino acids: CASQETSGSTDTQYF. The CDR3 nucleotides are TGTGCCAGTCAAGAGACTAGCGGGAGCACAGATACGCAGTATTTT.

The rearrangement joins TRBV28 to TRBJ2-5; possibly TRBD1 for D (7 bases). The CDR3 spans 14 residues. Deletions cut 3 bases from V and 5 bases from J, with 13 bases between. Germline loops: CDR1 MDHEN, CDR2 SYDVKM. The CDR3 DNA follows: TGTGCCAGCAGTTTGGCAGGGGGGAGGGAGACCCAGTACTTC. Translated: CASSLAGGRETQYF.

The J gene is TRBJ2-6, the V gene TRBV14; D ambiguous. V was shortened by 2 bases and J by 0 bases, with 5 bases between the two germline ends. The CDR3 length is 15 residues. In germline, CDR1 is SGHDN, CDR2 FVKESK. CDR3 amino acids: CASSQLASGANVLTF. Written as DNA, the CDR3 is TGTGCCAGCAGCCAATTGGCCTCTGGGGCCAACGTCCTGACTTTC.